This paragraph reports one TCR beta chain. Its antigen specificity is not known. It has no much larger one-base neighbor in the sample; base qualities were not kept. The sample's time point label is to be understood as: baseline pretreatment blood. In the paper's terms, the treatment or condition label means: 15 Gy SBRT to primary tumor, nephrectomy 4 weeks later. To track tumor-enriched clonotypes, serial peripheral blood was sampled from radiation-treated patients at baseline and at 2 weeks and 4 weeks after SBRT. Renal cell carcinoma with clear cell pathology was present in all patients. Genomic DNA for TCR sequencing was prepared using the QIAamp DNA Blood Mini Kit (Qiagen). The analyses included just those samples that passed every quality control check. The data originate from a study of radiation and T cells in renal cell carcinoma (dated by TCRdb to the early 2020s). As for the study more broadly: Samples came from a clinical trial, in which primary renal cell carcinomas received 15 Gy stereotactic body radiation therapy followed by nephrectomy 4 weeks later. Across all 50 or so samples, approximately 4,000,000 unique CDR3 nucleotide sequences, encoding roughly 2,600,000 unique CDR3 amino acid sequences, were identified. In total, approximately 55 samples, comprising 25 or so tumors and 27 peripheral blood samples, were subjected to TCR beta sequencing.

What the authors observed across the whole study: Tracking of blood repertoire dynamics stopped at approximately four weeks after treatment, with no follow-up past that point. No pretreatment tumor biopsies were available, so the baseline intratumoral presence of clonotypes could not be determined. Effects of radiation dose or scheduling on the TCR repertoire could not be addressed with the single-armed trial design. In blood, the top tumor clonotypes increased from baseline to 2 weeks after radiation and then shrank by 4 weeks, which suggests a temporary expansion of tumor-resident clones.

Following the manufacturer's recommendations, the immunoSEQ kit was used to generate TCR beta libraries from genomic DNA. For library preparation, a first multiplex PCR was performed with proprietary primers, followed by a second PCR in which unique barcodes were added, and bead cleanups were performed after each round. Each sample batch included a kit-provided positive control reaction and a negative control reaction. The final libraries underwent checking on an Agilent 4200 TapeStation D1000 ScreenTape, volumetric pooling, and quantification by qPCR. An Illumina NextSeq500 fitted with a MidOutput 150-cycle cartridge performed the sequencing, running 156 Read1 cycles and 15 Index1 cycles with the kit's custom primers. The pooled library was loaded at 0.95 to 1 pM, with a roughly 19% PhiX control spiked in. The published analysis was carried out like this. Vendor-processed data were analyzed in R, with a clonotype defined as all T cells sharing the same CDR3 nucleotide sequence. For clone abundance analyses, frequencies were normalized to the 10,000 most abundant clones in each sample. Public T cell clones, which averaged fewer than five per sample, were excluded before analysis. A difference in abundance of at least 32-fold between compartments was used to define tumor-enriched and baseline blood-enriched clonotypes. A beta-binomial differential abundance model was used to identify clonotypes that expanded or contracted between blood time points. Tumor-blood repertoire similarity was measured with the Baroni-Urbani and Buser coefficient, and group comparisons used two-tailed Wilcoxon tests in R. Drawn from immuneACCESS, this table holds only the in-frame rearrangements with V and J called that TCRdb kept. Clones are partly lost; checked studies trace under half to an unresolved V gene and leave the rest unexplained. Clone size and V and J calls were adopted from that table, with D and trimming inferred from the DNA. This sample comprises approximately 63,000 clones, more than 60% of them detected only once. Less than 7.5% of the sample is held by the ten biggest clonotypes.

The CDR3 covers 20 residues, taking in both the cysteine and the phenylalanine. The kept DNA is CDR3 alone, 60 bases in frame from the first base. V loses 1 base at its end and J loses 0 bases; junction bases beyond the gene matches: 8. CDR1 LNHNV and CDR2 YYDKDF are derived from the germline V gene (reference sequence). The receptor was derived from a man between 60 and 75 years old with renal cell carcinoma. The sample in question was blood, obtained from a patient whose treatment included radiotherapy and nephrectomy. The rearrangement joined TRBV15 to TRBJ2-2; 13 bases in the junction line up with TRBD2. This receptor has the CDR3 CATSRVLGLAGVTNTGELFF. In nucleotides, the sequence is TGTGCCACCAGCAGAGTCCTTGGACTAGCGGGGGTTACGAACACCGGGGAGCTGTTTTTT.